The rows below give T cell receptor beta chains drawn from one sample of a study of T cell repertoires in cytomegalovirus infection. TCRdb re-called the reads through MiXCR, storing one row per CDR3 protein. The sample holds some 320,000 distinct CDR3 sequences; around 9.5% are singletons and the top ten take around 4%. The sequenced sample was PBMCs. The receptors come from a human donor in good health (CMV status not recorded). Some clones in this sample may be carry-over from other donors' samples. The CDR3 runs from the conserved cysteine through the conserved F or W. The D gene is left open where the match is weak. Clone size, where shown, is once, few, many, or a class for clones that have expanded.

clone size	D gene	V gene	J gene	CDR3 DNA	CDR3 protein
few	TRBD2	TRBV5-4	TRBJ2-1	TGTGCCAGCAGCTTGGAAGGGAGGGACAATGAGCAGTTCTTC	CASSLEGRDNEQFF
many	TRBD1	TRBV7-7	TRBJ2-1	TGTGCCAGCAGCACGGGACAGGGGGCGAAAAATGAGCAGTTCTTC	CASSTGQGAKNEQFF
few	-	TRBV7-6	TRBJ1-1	TGTGCCAGCAGCAGGAGAACAGGGAACACTGAAGCTTTCTTT	CASSRRTGNTEAFF
many	-	TRBV7-2	TRBJ2-3	TGTGCCAGCAGCTTATACTACGATACGCAGTATTTT	CASSLYYDTQYF
many	TRBD1	TRBV6-2/TRBV6-3	TRBJ1-5	TGTGCCAGCAGTTACTACGGACAGGGGGCATTTCAGCCCCAGCATTTT	CASSYYGQGAFQPQHF
many	TRBD1	TRBV7-3	TRBJ1-2	TGTGCCAGCAGCCCCCAATCAAGGAGGGACAGGGGGCGACGGGGCTACACCTTC	CASSPQSRRDRGRRGYTF
-	-	TRBV7-2	TRBJ2-4	TGTGCCAGCAGCTTAGCGGGGGGCGGAAACATTCAGTACTTC	CASSLAGGGNIQYF
many	TRBD1	TRBV10-3	TRBJ2-3	TGTGCCATCAGTCTCGGGACAGCTGGCACAGATACGCAGTATTTT	CAISLGTAGTDTQYF
many	-	TRBV25-1	TRBJ2-3	TGTGCCACCAGCCCCCAACTCGGCGGATTCTACACAGATACGCAGTATTTT	CATSPQLGGFYTDTQYF
-	-	TRBV7-2	TRBJ1-5	TGTGCCAGCAGCTCTCCGGGTGGGGCGGCCCAGCATTTT	CASSSPGGAAQHF
few	-	TRBV24-1	TRBJ2-2	TGTGCCACCAGTGTGGCGGGAACGGGCACCGGGGAGCTGTTTTTT	CATSVAGTGTGELFF
many	-	TRBV7-8	TRBJ2-4	TGTGCCAGCAGCTTAGACAGGGGGGAGGGTCAGTACTTC	CASSLDRGEGQYF
-	-	TRBV25-1	TRBJ1-1	TGTGCCAGCAGTGAGTCCCCCTGGAACCGCACTATCATGAACACTGAAGCTTTCTTT	CASSESPWNRTIMNTEAFF
-	TRBD1	TRBV28	TRBJ1-6	TGTGCCAGCAGTTTTTACGGACAGGGCTTGCCACCCCTCCACTTT	CASSFYGQGLPPLHF
-	-	TRBV7-2	TRBJ2-2	TGTGCCAGCAGCTTAAACCTGGCGACCACCGGGGAGCTGTTTTTT	CASSLNLATTGELFF
-	-	TRBV7-2	TRBJ2-7	TGTGCCAGCAGCTACCACGGTTCTCAAACCTACGAGCAGTACTTC	CASSYHGSQTYEQYF
many	-	TRBV7-2	TRBJ2-1	TGTGCCAGCAGCTCCGTTGGGGGAGTGTCCTCCGATAAGCAGTTCTTC	CASSSVGGVSSDKQFF
many	-	TRBV12-3/TRBV12-4	TRBJ2-5	TGTGCCAGCAGTTCGACCGAGGGTTCCCAGTACTTC	CASSSTEGSQYF
-	-	TRBV4-3	TRBJ2-3	TGCGCCAGCAGCTTAATTTTGACAGATACGCAGTATTTT	CASSLILTDTQYF
-	TRBD2	TRBV28	TRBJ2-1	TGTGCCAGCAGTTTAGGGTCTAGCGGGAGCAATGAGCAGTTCTTC	CASSLGSSGSNEQFF
few	TRBD2	TRBV4-3	TRBJ2-2	TGCGCCAGCAGCCAAGAGGGGTTTCAAGCGGGAGGGTTTGACACCGGGGAGCTGTTTTTT	CASSQEGFQAGGFDTGELFF
-	-	TRBV28	TRBJ2-3	TGTGCCAGCAGTCTCCGGGCAACTCTCACAGATACGCAGTATTTT	CASSLRATLTDTQYF
few	-	TRBV27	TRBJ2-7	TGTGCCAGCAGTACATACGGGGACGAGCAGTACTTC	CASSTYGDEQYF
few	-	TRBV6-2/TRBV6-3	TRBJ2-7	TGTGCCAGCAGTTACGACAAAACCTACGAGCAGTACTTC	CASSYDKTYEQYF
many	TRBD2	TRBV7-2	TRBJ2-1	TGTGCCAGCAGCCCATCGGGACTAGCGGGGGGGACGGAGCAGTTCTTC	CASSPSGLAGGTEQFF
many	TRBD1	TRBV27	TRBJ2-1	TGTGCCAGCAGTTACCCGACAGGGGGGCCCTACAATGAGCAGTTCTTC	CASSYPTGGPYNEQFF
-	-	TRBV27	TRBJ2-7	TGTGCCAGCAGCCTCCGGGACACGAGCTCCTACGAGCAGTACTTC	CASSLRDTSSYEQYF
many	-	TRBV7-8	TRBJ2-7	TGTGCCAGCAGCTTTTCCGGGGGGCCCTACGAGCAGTACTTC	CASSFSGGPYEQYF
-	-	TRBV6-2/TRBV6-3	TRBJ2-1	TGTGCCAGCAGTCGATTCGGCGGGGCGGGCTACAATGAGCAGTTCTTC	CASSRFGGAGYNEQFF
few	TRBD1	TRBV11-2	TRBJ1-4	TGTGCCAGCAGCTTAGCGGCAGGGGGTAATGAAAAACTGTTTTTT	CASSLAAGGNEKLFF
many	-	TRBV7-9	TRBJ2-1	TGTGCCAGCAGCTTAGCAAGGGGCCTTGGGCAGTTCTTC	CASSLARGLGQFF
many	-	TRBV12-3/TRBV12-4	TRBJ2-3	TGTGCCAGCTCTCCGGGCACTGCGGATACGCAGTATTTT	CASSPGTADTQYF
many	TRBD2	TRBV7-2	TRBJ2-2	TGTGCCAGCAGCTTAGAAGGAACTAGCGGATCTGGGGGGGAGCTGTTTTTT	CASSLEGTSGSGGELFF
few	-	TRBV25-1	TRBJ1-1	TGTGCCAGCAGAGGGTCGGAAGCTTTCTTT	CASRGSEAFF
many	-	TRBV12-3/TRBV12-4	TRBJ1-4	TGTGCCAGCAGTACACGAGGACGGGTTAATGAAAAACTGTTTTTT	CASSTRGRVNEKLFF
-	-	TRBV12-3/TRBV12-4	TRBJ1-3	TGTGCCAGCACCAGCCGCGGCTCTGGAAACACCATATATTTT	CASTSRGSGNTIYF
-	TRBD2	TRBV24-1	TRBJ2-1	TGTGCCACCAGTGATTTGACTAGCGGCCACTACAATGAGCAGTTCTTC	CATSDLTSGHYNEQFF
-	-	TRBV19	TRBJ2-1	TGTGCCAGTAGTCCACCTTTCGGCGGTGAGCAGTTCTTC	CASSPPFGGEQFF
few	TRBD1	TRBV4-3	TRBJ2-3	TGCGCCAGCAGCCAAGATCGGGCAGGGGGCGCCTGGACAGATACGCAGTATTTT	CASSQDRAGGAWTDTQYF
few	TRBD1	TRBV29-1	TRBJ2-7	TGCAGCGTCTATGACAGGGAATTCTACGAGCAGTACTTC	CSVYDREFYEQYF
many	TRBD1	TRBV11-2	TRBJ1-2	TGTGCCAGCAGCTTAGTCTCAGGGGGTCGCTCCTATGGCTACACCTTC	CASSLVSGGRSYGYTF
many	TRBD2	TRBV7-2	TRBJ2-7	TGTGCCAGCAGCTTAGGGGCTAGCGGGACTTACGAGCAGTACTTC	CASSLGASGTYEQYF